These 8 T cell receptor beta chains originate from one sample sequenced in a study of T-cell reconstitution after alpha-beta-depleted transplantation in children (dated by TCRdb to 2016 to 2017). Interpreted using the paper, the treatment or condition label stands for: allogeneic hematopoietic cell transplantation with graft depleted of TCRalphabeta T cells and CD19 B cells. Library method: PCR. The sequencer was an Illumina HiSeq 2500. To normalize quantification of the TCRbeta repertoire, the TCR libraries were built with molecular barcoding that relied on unique molecular identifiers. The public reads were reanalyzed by TCRdb: fastp trimming at Q25, MiXCR alignment, in-frame beta chains only. Each entry is one CDR3 protein sequence, shown with its most common DNA and genes. The sample profile shows about 440,000 distinct CDR3 sequences; about 45% of them were found once. 27% of the sample lies in the top ten.

The material was PBMCs, obtained before TCRalphabeta/CD19-depleted stem cell transplant. The receptors were sampled from a girl aged 2-15 years with aplastic anemia, due to receive a stem cell transplant.

This clonotype was detected only a few times. The chain has TRBV7-8 and TRBJ2-4; 7 nucleotides agree with TRBD1. The germline gives CDR1 SGHVS, CDR2 FQNEAQ. V shed 5 bases and J 4 bases; nucleotides not matched to a gene: 5. The CDR3 runs to 14 residues. CDR3 DNA: TGTGCCAGCAGCCTGGGACAGACAAAAAACATTCAGTACTTC. Its translation is CASSLGQTKNIQYF.

This clonotype has only a few counts. The chain recombines TRBV28 with TRBJ2-1; 11 bases match TRBD2. Germline CDR1 reads MDHEN; CDR2 reads SYDVKM. The CDR3 consists of 15 residues. Trimming cost V 2 bases and J 6 bases; bases outside gene matches: 3. CDR3: CASSLSLAGGNEQFF. The CDR3 DNA follows: TGTGCCAGCAGTTTAAGCCTAGCGGGAGGCAATGAGCAGTTCTTC.

In this sample, this clonotype turned up a few times. J is TRBJ2-1 and V is TRBV6-2 or TRBV6-3; TRBD2 matches 7 bases. This CDR3 has 15 amino acids. Per germline, CDR1 MNHEY and CDR2 SVGEGT. V trimming: 4 bases; J trimming: 3 bases; junction bases outside the gene matches: 6. The CDR3 DNA reads as TGTGCCAGCAGTTCTAGCGGTCACTACTACAATGAGCAGTTCTTC. Encoded protein: CASSSSGHYYNEQFF.

The count of this clonotype is one. The V gene is TRBV20-1, the J gene TRBJ1-5, with D perhaps TRBD1 (5 bases). V was pared by 6 bases and J by 3 bases, with 12 bases between. The V gene's germline CDR1 is DFQATT and CDR2 SNEGSKA (reference sequence). This CDR3 comprises 13 residues. In nucleotides, the CDR3 is TGCAGTGCGAGGGTAGGGGACAATCAGCCCCAGCATTTT. Its protein product is CSARVGDNQPQHF.

This clonotype came up many times. The chain carries TRBV3-1 and TRBJ2-7; TRBD2 aligns across 7 bases. From germline, CDR1 is LGHDT and CDR2 YNNKEL (reference sequence). V dropped 4 bases and J dropped 4; count of bases not matched to a gene: 10. The CDR3 has 15 residues. The CDR3 bases are TGTGCCAGCAGCCCGGAGGGCGGGAGCCCTTACGAGCAGTACTTC. Its translation: CASSPEGGSPYEQYF.

This clonotype has just a few counts. The chain employs TRBV5-1 and TRBJ2-7; 7 bases align to TRBD1. Germline V gene sequence: CDR1 SGHRS, CDR2 YFSETQ. V trimming: 2 bases; J trimming: 2 bases; junction bases outside the gene matches: 7. The CDR3 is made up of 15 amino acids. The DNA for the CDR3 is TGCGCCAGCAGCTTCCGGACAGGCGAAGCCTACGAGCAGTACTTC. It translates to CASSFRTGEAYEQYF.

V and J are TRBV3-1 and TRBJ2-1, with D possibly being TRBD2 (5 bases). Germline V lookup: CDR1 LGHDT, CDR2 YNNKEL (reference sequence). There are 17 residues in the CDR3. The V gene lost 4 bases and the J gene lost 0 bases, with 16 bases spanning the gap. The CDR3, as DNA: TGTGCCAGCAGCCCCCTCGATAGCGCCGTCTCCTACAATGAGCAGTTCTTC. It encodes CASSPLDSAVSYNEQFF.

This clonotype was seen a few times. The J gene is TRBJ2-1, the V gene TRBV7-2, with D perhaps TRBD1 or TRBD2 (5 bases each). V gave up 5 bases and J gave up 6 bases, with 14 bases separating them. The CDR3 is 14 amino acids. Germline CDR1 is SGHTA and CDR2 is FQGNSA. The CDR3 loop reads CASSRPARGNEQFF. The DNA of the CDR3 is TGTGCCAGCAGCCGGCCAGCGAGGGGCAATGAGCAGTTCTTC.